Presented here are 23 T cell receptor beta chains from one specimen sequenced in a study of OX40 agonist ivuxolimab in advanced cancers. Library creation used the immunoSEQ multiplex PCR assay. What TCRdb holds here is the immuneACCESS table cut down to in-frame rearrangements. Part of the clones is not present; checked against another copy, under half of the missing clones reflect an unresolved V gene, and the others are unexplained. The sample table contains over 95,000 clones; only one count was recorded for around nine tenths of them. The top ten clonotypes cover 0.25% to 0.35% of the sample. Sequences were derived from CD4+ or CD8+ T cells sorted from blood, sampled in a trial of the OX40 agonist ivuxolimab. These receptors came from an adult with an advanced solid tumor such as melanoma, head and neck, liver or kidney cancer.

V usage is TRBV7-6 and J usage is TRBJ1-2; D remains ambiguous. CDR1 SGHVS and CDR2 FNYEAQ come from the germline V gene. The ends were cut back, 5 bases at V and 3 bases at J, with 16 bases in the middle. This CDR3 comprises 15 residues. The CDR3 loop reads CASSRGTVPDYGYTF. In DNA form, the CDR3 reads TGTGCCAGCAGCAGAGGCACGGTACCGGACTATGGCTACACCTTC. The variable domain in full, completed from reference TRBV7-6 and TRBJ1-2, reads GAGVSQSPRYKVTKRGQDVALRCDPISGHVSLYWYRQALGQGPEFLTYFNYEAQQDKSGLPNDRFSAERPEGSISTLTIQRTEQRDSAMYRCASSRGTVPDYGYTFGSGTRLTVV.

V gene TRBV6-5 combines with J gene TRBJ1-5, with D possibly TRBD1 on 6 matching bases. The germline V and J ends were trimmed by 5 bases and 11 bases, with 16 bases remaining between them. From germline, CDR1 is MNHEY and CDR2 SVGAGI. The CDR3 sequence is 13 residues long. CDR3 sequence: CASSEVGGGAQHF. The CDR3 region has the DNA TGTGCCAGCAGTGAAGTAGGAGGGGGGGCCCAGCATTTT.

This clone was observed a handful of times. This chain uses TRBV6-5 with TRBJ1-2; D remains unclear. V lost 8 bases and J 7 bases, leaving 20 bases between the germline ends. Germline V gene sequence: CDR1 MNHEY, CDR2 SVGAGI. The CDR3 sequence is 14 residues long. The CDR3 DNA sequence: TGTGCCAGCGCAAGGTCAGGCTCCACTAGTGGCTACACCTTC. It specifies CASARSGSTSGYTF.

V and J are TRBV19 and TRBJ1-2; no reliable D call. V was clipped by 4 bases and J by 3 bases, with 18 bases between them. The CDR3 covers 16 residues. The germline CDR1 and CDR2 sequences are LNHDA and SQIVND (reference sequence). The CDR3 coding sequence is TGTGCCAGTAGTACCCGATCGACTCAAGGGTACTATGGCTACACCTTC. Its protein is CASSTRSTQGYYGYTF.

This clone was observed once. The V and J genes are TRBV30 and TRBJ2-7; D remains ambiguous. Deletions cut 3 bases from V and 2 bases from J, with 11 bases between. This CDR3 spans 13 amino acids. Germline CDR1 and CDR2: GTSNPN and SVGIG (reference sequence). The CDR3 loop reads CAWSPWAPYEQYF. The CDR3 coding sequence is TGTGCCTGGAGCCCATGGGCACCCTACGAGCAGTACTTC.

The CDR3 here is CASSLSRVNAEAFF. In nucleotides, the CDR3 is TGTGCCAGCAGTCTGTCCAGGGTGAATGCTGAAGCTTTCTTT. This rearrangement joins TRBV27 to TRBJ1-1; perhaps TRBD1 as D (5 bases). The CDR3 loop spans 14 amino acids. V was cut by 5 bases and J by 6 bases, with 16 bases left in between. Germline loops: CDR1 MNHEY, CDR2 SMNVEV (reference sequence).

The J gene is TRBJ2-1, the V gene TRBV7-2; D call uncertain. V was clipped by 5 bases and J by 5 bases, with 10 bases between them. The CDR3 is 13 residues long. The germline CDR1 and CDR2 sequences are SGHTA and FQGNSA. CDR3 sequence (DNA): TGTGCCAGCAGCCTTAGACGCAACAATGAGCAGTTCTTC. As protein: CASSLRRNNEQFF.

The chain joins TRBV4-2 to TRBJ1-1; D is perhaps TRBD1 (6 bases). Germline V gene sequence: CDR1 LGHNA, CDR2 YNFKEQ. CDR3 length equals 19 residues. Trimming removed 1 base from V and 3 bases from J, with 24 bases in between. This CDR3 reads CASSQVPPGAALGDTEAFF. CDR3 sequence (DNA): TGTGCCAGCAGCCAAGTGCCCCCAGGGGCGGCCCTCGGGGACACTGAAGCTTTCTTT.

Note on this clone: Germline is not matched at one junction end, which may reflect a read error. The chain has TRBV14 and TRBJ1-4; TRBD1 is a possible D gene (5 bases). Germline CDR1 and CDR2: SGHDN and FVKESK. This CDR3 region has 15 residues. The CDR3 nucleotides read TGTGCCGGCAGCCAAGGATTGGGGAGGGGTGAAAAACTGTTTTTT. It yields the protein CAGSQGLGRGEKLFF.

V is TRBV28 and J is TRBJ1-5, with 7 bases fitting TRBD1. The CDR3 length is 14 residues. V lost 5 bases, J lost 5 bases, and 6 bases stayed unmatched. Looked up from germline, CDR1 is MDHEN and CDR2 is SYDVKM. The CDR3 here is CASSALRGYQPQHF. CDR3 DNA: TGTGCCAGCAGTGCCCTCAGGGGGTATCAGCCCCAGCATTTT.

The chain has TRBV11-3 and TRBJ2-1; perhaps TRBD2 as D (5 bases). Trimming left V 1 base short and J 10 bases short, with 14 bases between. CDR1 and CDR2 from the germline V gene are SGHNT and YENEEA. CDR3 length: 14 amino acids. DNA for the CDR3: TGTGCCAGCAGCTTAGTACCTAGCTCCCGGGAGCAGTTCTTC. It is translated as CASSLVPSSREQFF.

The chain couples TRBV19 to TRBJ1-2; a possible D gene is TRBD1 (5 bases). Germline V lookup: CDR1 LNHDA, CDR2 SQIVND (reference sequence). The V gene lost 8 bases and the J gene lost 5 bases, with 12 bases spanning the gap. The CDR3 contains 12 residues. As DNA, the CDR3 is TGTGCCAGTTGCCGGGACCCTTATGGCTACACCTTC. Its translation is CASCRDPYGYTF.

V usage is TRBV12-2 and J usage is TRBJ1-2; the D call TRBD1 from the table was never checked on the DNA. TRBV12-2 is classified as a pseudogene. The CDR3 is 17 residues long. The CDR3 nucleotides are TGTGCAAGTCGCTCGACCCCAGGGACAGGGGATGACTATGGCTACACCTTC. Amino acid sequence: CASRSTPGTGDDYGYTF.

This rearrangement joins TRBV4-1 to TRBJ2-3; no definite D call. With 1 base removed from V and 6 bases from J, the gap between germline ends came to 17 bases. The CDR3 is 16 amino acids. Per the germline V gene, CDR1 is MGHRA and CDR2 is YSYEKL. CDR3 region: CASSQAPGEVGDTQYF. Here the CDR3 DNA reads TGCGCCAGCAGCCAAGCCCCGGGTGAGGTCGGCGATACGCAGTATTTT.

V usage is TRBV29-1 and J usage is TRBJ2-3; the D gene could be TRBD1 or TRBD2 (5 bases each). The CDR3 contains 12 residues. Trimming removed 7 bases from V and 4 bases from J, with 12 bases in between. Germline CDR1 SQVTM, CDR2 ANQGSEA. CDR3 amino acids: CSELRGADTQYF. CDR3 in DNA: TGCAGCGAACTGAGGGGAGCAGATACGCAGTATTTT.

The gene calls are TRBV7-3 and TRBJ2-3; 9 bases map to TRBD2. Germline V gene lookup returns CDR1 SGHTA and CDR2 FQGTGA. This CDR3 is 15 amino acids long. V shed 3 bases and J 4 bases; nucleotides not matched to a gene: 5. Written as DNA, the CDR3 is TGTGCCAGCAGCTTCCAAGCGGGAGGACCAGATACGCAGTATTTT. Amino acids: CASSFQAGGPDTQYF. Full variable domain (outside the CDR3, taken from reference TRBV7-3 and TRBJ2-3): GAGVSQTPSNKVTEKGKYVELRCDPISGHTALYWYRQSLGQGPEFLIYFQGTGAADDSGLPNDRFFAVRPEGSVSTLKIQRTERGDSAVYLCASSFQAGGPDTQYFGPGTRLTVL.

This clone was counted a few times. V is TRBV28 and J is TRBJ1-2, with D possibly TRBD1 on 5 matching bases. The length of the CDR3 is 11 residues. Germline CDR1 reads MDHEN; CDR2 reads SYDVKM. Between the trimmed V and J ends, which lost 8 bases and 7 bases, there was a span of 11 bases. For the CDR3, the DNA is TGTGCCAGCGGAGGGGCTGTTGGCTACACCTTC. This codes for CASGGAVGYTF.

The rearrangement links TRBV18 to TRBJ2-2; D possibly matches TRBD1 or TRBD2 (6 bases each). CDR3 length equals 14 residues. Trimming pared 8 bases from V and 1 base from J, leaving 11 bases between. Germline V gives CDR1 KGHSH, CDR2 LQKENI. DNA of the CDR3: TGTGCCAGCCAGGAGGGGGTGAACACCGGGGAGCTGTTTTTT. Translation gives CASQEGVNTGELFF.

The chain has TRBV2 and TRBJ2-7; D not certain. Trimming left V 2 bases short and J 2 bases short, with 16 bases between. The germline gives CDR1 SNHLY, CDR2 FYNNEI. This CDR3 contains 16 residues. The CDR3 region is CASSENLGNYPYEQYF. The DNA for the CDR3 is TGTGCCAGCAGTGAAAACTTGGGGAACTATCCCTACGAGCAGTACTTC.

This sequence joins TRBV20-1 and TRBJ2-3; D remains unclear. The CDR3 consists of 11 residues. V was cut by 6 bases and J by 3 bases, with 7 bases left in between. Germline V gene sequence: CDR1 DFQATT, CDR2 SNEGSKA (reference sequence). In DNA, the CDR3 is TGCAGTGCCACCAAGACAGATACGCAGTATTTT. This gives the protein CSATKTDTQYF.

The V and J genes are TRBV6-6 and TRBJ2-5; D gene unclear. The length of the CDR3 is 12 residues. V was shortened by 3 bases and J by 5 bases, with 7 bases between the two germline ends. Germline V gives CDR1 MNHNY, CDR2 SVGAGI (reference sequence). The CDR3 sequence is CASSYFGETQYF. The CDR3 DNA reads TGTGCCAGCAGTTATTTTGGCGAGACCCAGTACTTC.

This clone was found once. This CDR3 reads CASSRFRAPGETQYF. DNA for the CDR3: TGTGCCAGCAGCAGGTTCAGGGCCCCAGGAGAGACCCAGTACTTC. V gene TRBV28 combines with J gene TRBJ2-5, with D perhaps matching TRBD1 (5 bases). This CDR3 contains 15 residues. CDR1 MDHEN and CDR2 SYDVKM come from the germline V gene. The germline V and J ends were trimmed by 6 bases and 4 bases, with 18 bases remaining between them.

Note on this clone: Other DNA sequences from this sample encode an identical CDR3 as well. The chain is built from TRBV28 and TRBJ1-2; tentatively, D is TRBD1 (6 bases). V lost 3 bases, J lost 8 bases, and 16 bases lay in between. The V gene's germline CDR1 is MDHEN and CDR2 SYDVKM. This CDR3 comprises 14 residues. CDR3: CASSFPRGVRGYTF. The CDR3 DNA follows: TGTGCCAGCAGTTTCCCGAGGGGGGTGCGGGGCTACACCTTC.